A selection of T cell receptor beta chains follows, all from one sample in a study of cytomegalovirus exposure and HLA in healthy donors. Clones were read by immunoSEQ multiplex PCR, and TCRdb kept only the in-frame ones, dropping some. The sample gives 250,000 to 300,000 clones, around 86% of which show up once; 1% is in the top ten. Sequenced: PBMCs. These receptors were obtained from a woman between 18 and 30 years old in good health and CMV-seronegative. Both conserved end residues are part of each CDR3. The order of the fields is D gene, V gene, clone size, J gene, CDR3 DNA, CDR3 protein. A D gene is named only where the DNA matches it firmly. Where a row states a size, it is once, few, many or the class of an expanded clone; other rows omit it.

>TRBD2|TRBV10-3|-|TRBJ2-7
TGTGCCATCAGTAGCGGGAGAGGTACTCACGAGCAGTACTTC
CAISSGRGTHEQYF
>TRBD1|TRBV18|-|TRBJ2-7
TGTGCCAGCTCACCACCTGTCGGACAGGGGAAATACGAGCAGTACTTC
CASSPPVGQGKYEQYF
>-|TRBV2|few|TRBJ1-5
TGTGCCAGCAGGCGGGTTAGCAATCAGCCCCAGCATTTT
CASRRVSNQPQHF
>-|TRBV2|once|TRBJ1-1
TGTGCCAGCATTGGACAGGAAGCTTTCTTT
CASIGQEAFF
>-|TRBV27|-|TRBJ2-5
TGTGCCAGCAGTCTATACCTCTCGGACTCTTATCAAGAGACCCAGTACTTC
CASSLYLSDSYQETQYF
>TRBD1|TRBV9|-|TRBJ1-2
TGTGCCAGCAGCCCCGGGACAGCGCGGGGCTACACCTTC
CASSPGTARGYTF
>-|TRBV27|-|TRBJ1-1
TGTGCCAGCAGTTTAGTCAGGTGGAACACTGAAGCTTTCTTT
CASSLVRWNTEAFF
>-|TRBV5-4|-|TRBJ2-2
TGTGCCAGCAGCTTAAATGTGGGGAGCCCCGGGGAGCTGTTTTTT
CASSLNVGSPGELFF
>TRBD1|TRBV10-3|-|TRBJ1-4
TGTGCCATCAGGCAGACAGGGGGTGATGAAAAACTGTTTTTT
CAIRQTGGDEKLFF
>TRBD1|TRBV28|-|TRBJ1-5
TGTGCCAGCAGCCCCGGTGACAGGGATCAGCCCCAGCATTTT
CASSPGDRDQPQHF
>-|TRBV27|-|TRBJ2-7
TGTGCCAGCAGATCAGGGAAATACGAGCAGTACTTC
CASRSGKYEQYF
>-|TRBV10-3|-|TRBJ2-7
TGTGCCATCGGGGGGGCCTCTCACGAGCAGTACTTC
CAIGGASHEQYF
>-|TRBV9|-|TRBJ1-2
TGTGCCAGCAGCGGGACTGGCTATGGCTACACCTTC
CASSGTGYGYTF
>-|TRBV11-3|once|TRBJ2-3
TGTGCCAGCAGGGAGCGGAGCACAGATACGCAGTATTTT
CASRERSTDTQYF
>TRBD1|TRBV18|-|TRBJ1-2
TGTGCCAGCTCACCACGGACAGGCGGAAACTATGGCTACACCTTC
CASSPRTGGNYGYTF
>TRBD1|TRBV25-1|-|TRBJ1-1
TGTGCCAGCAGTTTACAGGGGGCGCAAGCTTTCTTT
CASSLQGAQAFF
>-|TRBV6-5|-|TRBJ2-7
TGTGCCAGCAGTTACTCGTTGGAGTACGAGCAGTACTTC
CASSYSLEYEQYF
>TRBD1|TRBV5-8|-|TRBJ2-7
TGTGCCAGCAGCTGGACAGGACAGGGTCGCGAGCAGTACTTC
CASSWTGQGREQYF
>-|TRBV30|-|TRBJ1-6
TGTGCCTGGAGCGCCCGGAGGGTCTTTATTTCACCCCTCCACTTT
CAWSARRVFISPLHF
>TRBD2|TRBV9|-|TRBJ2-2
TGTGCCAGCAGCGTAGGGACTAGCGGCACCGGGGAGCTGTTTTTT
CASSVGTSGTGELFF
>TRBD1|TRBV6-5|-|TRBJ2-1
TGTGCCAGCAGCCGGGACAGAGAACCCCACAATGAGCAGTTCTTC
CASSRDREPHNEQFF
>-|TRBV9|-|TRBJ1-1
TGTGCCAGCAGCGTAGTGGGAGCAAACACTGAAGCTTTCTTT
CASSVVGANTEAFF
>-|TRBV9|-|TRBJ2-1
TGTGCCAGCAGCGTAGCGGAGCCTCACAATGAGCAGTTCTTC
CASSVAEPHNEQFF
>-|TRBV5-4|few|TRBJ2-1
TGTGCCAGCAGCTTGGCCGGGGGTCGGGTAAACAATGAGCAGTTCTTC
CASSLAGGRVNNEQFF
>-|TRBV10-3|-|TRBJ2-3
TGTGCCATCAGTGGGAGATCCGGGGACTTCAGCACAGATACGCAGTATTTT
CAISGRSGDFSTDTQYF
>TRBD1|TRBV30|-|TRBJ1-2
TGTGCCTGGTCGCCGGGACAGGAGAGCTATGGCTACACCTTC
CAWSPGQESYGYTF
>TRBD2|TRBV5-1|-|TRBJ2-7
TGCGCCAGCAGCATCTCCGTGGGAGCGGGAGAGCAGTACTTC
CASSISVGAGEQYF
>-|TRBV11-3|-|TRBJ2-7
TGTGCCAGCAGCTTAAGGTCACCTGGACCGAGGGAGGTCAACGAGCAGTACTTC
CASSLRSPGPREVNEQYF
>-|TRBV27|once|TRBJ1-2
TGTGCCAGCAGTTTGTCGGCAGGGGAGAGCCTTAACTATGGCTACACCTTC
CASSLSAGESLNYGYTF
>TRBD2|TRBV30|-|TRBJ2-5
TGTGCCTGGAGCGGGGGGGCAGAGACCCAGTACTTC
CAWSGGAETQYF
>-|TRBV6-5|-|TRBJ2-3
TGTGCCAGCAGTGACTACTCCACAGATACGCAGTATTTT
CASSDYSTDTQYF
>-|TRBV13|-|TRBJ1-3
TGTGCCAGCAGAAAAGGGGACTCTGGAAACACCATATATTTT
CASRKGDSGNTIYF
>-|TRBV11-3|-|TRBJ1-5
TGTGCCAGCAGCTTAACCCGACAGAATCAGCCCCAGCATTTT
CASSLTRQNQPQHF
>-|TRBV30|-|TRBJ1-2
TGTGCCTGGATAACCGGCCAGGGGCCTGGCTACACCTTC
CAWITGQGPGYTF
>-|TRBV11-1|-|TRBJ1-3
TGTGCCAGCAGCTTAGTTCGGAGGAGCTCTGGAAACACCATATATTTT
CASSLVRRSSGNTIYF
>TRBD1|TRBV28|-|TRBJ1-2
TGTGCCACCTACAGGGGAGGAAACTATGGCTACACCTTC
CATYRGGNYGYTF
>-|TRBV27|-|TRBJ2-3
TGTGCCAGCGGACTGGGGGGGGACAACACAGATACGCAGTATTTT
CASGLGGDNTDTQYF
>-|TRBV7-8|few|TRBJ1-2
TGTGCCAGCAGCTTTAGTTACGGGGAGGGCTACACCTTC
CASSFSYGEGYTF
>TRBD1|TRBV5-5|-|TRBJ2-7
TGTGCCAGCAGCTTACCCGGGACAGGGAACGAGCAGTACTTC
CASSLPGTGNEQYF
>-|TRBV4-3|-|TRBJ1-6
TGCGCCAGCAGCCAAGATACATTGAGGAATTCACCCCTCCACTTT
CASSQDTLRNSPLHF
>TRBD1|TRBV4-3|-|TRBJ1-2
TGCGCCAGCAGCCAAGGACAGGGTGGATATGGCTACACCTTC
CASSQGQGGYGYTF
>TRBD1|TRBV4-1|once|TRBJ1-5
TGCGCCAGCAGCCACGGGCGAGACAGGGGAGCAAATCAGCCCCAGCATTTT
CASSHGRDRGANQPQHF
>-|TRBV30|-|TRBJ2-2
TGTGCCTGGAGTGTCGGGGAAGGCACCGGGGAGCTGTTTTTT
CAWSVGEGTGELFF
>-|TRBV28|-|TRBJ2-7
TGTGCCAGCAGTCCCCCGAGTGGCTACGAGCAGTACTTC
CASSPPSGYEQYF
>TRBD2|TRBV30|-|TRBJ2-3
TGTGCCTGGAGTGTTCTAGCGGGGGGGGCAGATACGCAGTATTTT
CAWSVLAGGADTQYF
>TRBD1|TRBV6-5|-|TRBJ2-7
TGTGCCAGCAGCCCCGGACAGGGAGCCTACGAGCAGTACTTC
CASSPGQGAYEQYF
>TRBD1|TRBV6-6|-|TRBJ2-7
TGTGCCAGCAGTTACCTGGGACAGGGGCCCTCCTACGAGCAGTACTTC
CASSYLGQGPSYEQYF
>TRBD1|TRBV19|-|TRBJ1-1
TGTGCCAGTAGTCCGGGACAGGGTATCGCTGAAGCTTTCTTT
CASSPGQGIAEAFF
>-|TRBV2|once|TRBJ2-7
TGTGCCAGCAGTATCTTACAGGGAACCTACGAGCAGTACTTC
CASSILQGTYEQYF
>TRBD1|TRBV7-6|-|TRBJ2-7
TGTGCCAGCAGCGCCGGGACAGGGCCCTACGAGCAGTACTTC
CASSAGTGPYEQYF
>-|TRBV6-5|-|TRBJ2-7
TGTGCCAGCAAACTCCTATCTGAGCAGTACTTC
CASKLLSEQYF
>-|TRBV19|-|TRBJ2-7
TGTGCCAGTAGTTTAGACCCGACTCCCTTAGGAACCTACGAGCAGTACTTC
CASSLDPTPLGTYEQYF
>TRBD2|TRBV9|-|TRBJ2-3
TGTGCCAGCAGCGCAGGGCGGGGGAGTATAAAAACAGATACGCAGTATTTT
CASSAGRGSIKTDTQYF
>TRBD1|TRBV6-5|-|TRBJ1-2
TGTGCCAGCAGTTACCTCCCCGCAGGGGGGTATGGCTACACCTTC
CASSYLPAGGYGYTF